These 2 T cell receptor beta chains came from one sample sequenced in a study of identical twins. In TCRdb, the 5' RACE reads were re-called with MiXCR into one record per CDR3 protein. The table has approximately 260,000 distinct CDR3 sequences, over 12% seen once. The sample consisted of memory (CD45RO+) T cells sorted from blood. These receptors were collected from a woman aged 18-29 years in good health.

V and J are TRBV28 and TRBJ2-1; no definite D call. The CDR3 has 16 amino acids. Trimming removed 3 bases at V and 8 bases at J, with 20 bases between. Germline CDR1 is MDHEN and CDR2 is SYDVKM. Written as DNA, the CDR3 is TGTGCCAGCAGTTTTAGGTCAGGCCGATCAGGCGATGAGCAGTTCTTC. Translation: CASSFRSGRSGDEQFF.

The genes are TRBV30 and TRBJ2-7, with D perhaps assigned TRBD1 or TRBD2 (5 bases each). In germline, CDR1 is GTSNPN, CDR2 SVGIG (reference sequence). V was trimmed by 0 bases and J by 6 bases, leaving 12 bases between them. The CDR3 loop spans 13 amino acids. The CDR3 region has the DNA TGTGCCTGGAGTGTACACGGGACGGGCGAGCAGTACTTC. It specifies CAWSVHGTGEQYF.